This entry lists 27 T cell receptor beta chains sequenced from one sample in a study of T-cell reconstitution after alpha-beta-depleted transplantation in children. During its preparation, the TCRbeta library received unique molecular identifiers. TCRdb used MiXCR to reprocess the PCR reads, holding one entry per CDR3 protein. The sample yields a few hundred thousand distinct CDR3 sequences, about 9.4% seen once. This sample comprised PBMCs, obtained before TCRalphabeta/CD19-depleted stem cell transplant. These receptors were obtained from a boy under two years old with acute myeloid leukemia, due to receive a stem cell transplant.

This clonotype has a count of ten or more. J is TRBJ1-1 and V is TRBV6-1, with D perhaps matching TRBD1 (6 bases). There are 15 residues in the CDR3. V was pared by 7 bases and J by 3 bases, with 18 bases between. From germline, CDR1 is MNHNS and CDR2 SASEGT. The CDR3 reads CASMALTGGDTEAFF. The CDR3 bases are TGTGCCAGCATGGCTTTGACAGGCGGCGACACTGAAGCTTTCTTT.

There are many counts of this clonotype. This sequence joins TRBV27 and TRBJ1-1, with 9 bases that match TRBD1. There are 14 residues in the CDR3. The V gene's germline CDR1 is MNHEY and CDR2 SMNVEV (reference sequence). Unmatched junction bases numbered 5, after V lost 7 bases and J lost 2 bases. The CDR3 reads CASTGTGSNTEAFF. Here the CDR3 DNA reads TGTGCCAGCACCGGGACAGGGAGCAACACTGAAGCTTTCTTT.

This clonotype was seen many times. The chain combines TRBV12-3 or TRBV12-4 with TRBJ1-1, with no clear D. The CDR3 runs 13 residues. The V end lost 4 bases, the J end lost 5 bases, and 11 bases lay between the germline ends. The CDR3 DNA is TGTGCCAGCAGTTCAGCCCTTAGGACTGAAGCTTTCTTT. It translates to CASSSALRTEAFF.

Details on this clonotype: Just one base apart from a much larger clone, this may be a read error. The V gene is TRBV2, the J gene TRBJ2-7; maybe TRBD2 (6 bases). This CDR3 comprises 15 residues. Germline loops: CDR1 SNHLY, CDR2 FYNNEI. The CDR3 DNA reads as TGTGCCAGCGGCAGGGACTCCTTCCCCTCCTACGAGCAGAACTTC. Its translation is CASGRDSFPSYEQNF.

This clonotype occurred a few times. J is TRBJ1-4 and V is TRBV9; 7 positions match TRBD1. The CDR3 contains 16 residues. V was clipped by 0 bases and J by 1 base; unmatched bases: 3. The germline V gene has CDR1 SGDLS and CDR2 YYNGEE. The CDR3: CASSVGGQLTNEKLFF. The CDR3 region has the DNA TGTGCCAGCAGCGTAGGGGGACAGTTAACTAATGAAAAACTGTTTTTT.

This clonotype has ten or more counts. The rearrangement links TRBV15 to TRBJ2-2; D gene unclear. The CDR3 covers 13 residues. The V and J ends lost 0 bases and 6 bases respectively, with 5 bases between them. CDR1 LNHNV and CDR2 YYDKDF come from the germline V gene (reference sequence). CDR3 residues: CATSRDFSGELFF. In DNA, the CDR3 is TGTGCCACCAGCAGAGATTTTTCCGGGGAGCTGTTTTTT.

In this sample, this clonotype turned up many times. The chain combines TRBV5-1 with TRBJ2-1, with 7 bases fitting TRBD2. CDR1 is SGHRS and CDR2 is YFSETQ in the germline V gene. The junction had 8 bases not matched to a gene; V was cut back by 4 bases and J by 16 bases. The CDR3 has 11 residues. CDR3: CASSPGLGEFF. The DNA for the CDR3 is TGCGCCAGCAGCCCCGGACTAGGCGAATTCTTC.

This clonotype occurred many times. V gene TRBV5-1 combines with J gene TRBJ2-7; D is ambiguous. With 0 bases removed from V and 7 bases from J, the gap between germline ends came to 14 bases. The CDR3 spans 14 residues. Germline CDR1 is SGHRS and CDR2 is YFSETQ. The DNA of the CDR3 is TGCGCCAGCAGCTTGGCCGTCGGGTTAGGGGAGCAGTACTTC. This encodes CASSLAVGLGEQYF. Together with reference TRBV5-1 and TRBJ2-7, the CDR3 gives the full variable domain: KAGVTQTPRYLIKTRGQQVTLSCSPISGHRSVSWYQQTPGQGLQFLFEYFSETQRNKGNFPGRFSGRQFSNSRSEMNVSTLELGDSALYLCASSLAVGLGEQYFGPGTRLTVT.

The chain couples TRBV9 to TRBJ2-3; 11 nucleotides align to TRBD2. CDR3 length: 16 amino acids. The germline V gene encodes CDR1 SGDLS and CDR2 YYNGEE. V was pared by 0 bases and J by 6 bases, with 6 bases of the junction left unmatched. This CDR3 reads CASSVEGSGRADTQYF. CDR3 bases: TGTGCCAGCAGCGTAGAGGGTAGCGGGAGGGCTGATACGCAGTATTTT. Looking up the rest from reference TRBV9 and TRBJ2-3 gives the full variable domain: DSGVTQTPKHLITATGQRVTLRCSPRSGDLSVYWYQQSLDQGLQFLIQYYNGEERAKGNILERFSAQQFPDLHSELNLSSLELGDSALYFCASSVEGSGRADTQYFGPGTRLTVL.

V and J are TRBV9 and TRBJ1-3; D not certain. CDR1 and CDR2 (germline): SGDLS, YYNGEE. Trimming stripped 3 bases from V and 0 bases from J, with 13 bases between. The CDR3 runs 16 residues. CDR3: CASSDPPGPSGNTIYF. The CDR3 DNA sequence: TGTGCCAGCAGCGACCCCCCCGGGCCCTCTGGAAACACCATATATTTT.

In its sample, this clonotype was seen many times. The chain is built from TRBV10-3 and TRBJ2-3, with a tentative D call TRBD2 (5 bases). This CDR3 has 13 amino acids. Trimming left V 3 bases short and J 7 bases short, with 11 bases between. Germline CDR1 and CDR2: ENHRY and SYGVKD. In nucleotides, the CDR3 is TGTGCCATCAGTGACCCGACGGGGAATACGCAGTATTTT. Translation: CAISDPTGNTQYF.

This chain connects TRBV11-2 to TRBJ2-7, with D possibly matching TRBD1 (6 bases). Germline CDR1 is SGHAT and CDR2 is FQNNGV. The CDR3 is 16 amino acids. Deletions cut 4 bases from V and 6 bases from J, with 22 bases between. CDR3 nucleotide sequence: TGTGCCAGCAGCTCCCCACGGTCCGGGACAAACTCCGAGCAGTACTTC. Its translation: CASSSPRSGTNSEQYF.

This clonotype was observed many times. The CDR3 bases are TGTGCCAGCAGCAATACTGGGGGGATACTCCGTGAGCAGTTCTTC. It codes for CASSNTGGILREQFF. This chain connects TRBV28 to TRBJ2-1; possible D gene TRBD2, 6 bases. The CDR3 consists of 15 residues. Looked up from germline, CDR1 is MDHEN and CDR2 is SYDVKM. Between the trimmed V and J ends, which lost 6 bases and 9 bases, there was a span of 21 bases. Complete variable domain (other parts from reference TRBV28 and TRBJ2-1): DVKVTQSSRYLVKRTGEKVFLECVQDMDHENMFWYRQDPGLGLRLIYFSYDVKMKEKGDIPEGYSVSREKKERFSLILESASTNQTSMYLCASSNTGGILREQFFGPGTRLTVL.

This clonotype occurred many times. The chain links TRBV20-1 to TRBJ1-2; D is perhaps TRBD1 (6 bases). The ends were cut back, 0 bases at V and 5 bases at J, with 13 bases in the middle. Per germline, CDR1 DFQATT and CDR2 SNEGSKA (reference sequence). This CDR3 is built from 14 residues. CDR3 protein: CSARERATGYGYTF. CDR3 in DNA: TGCAGTGCTAGAGAAAGAGCTACAGGGTATGGCTACACCTTC.

About this clonotype itself: Compared with germline, one end of the junction differs, possibly owing to a read error. The chain links TRBV20-1 to TRBJ2-1, with 9 positions matching TRBD1. Per germline, CDR1 DFQATT and CDR2 SNEGSKA (reference sequence). The CDR3 is 14 residues long. CDR3 in amino acids: CSAISGQGYNEHFF. The CDR3 nucleotides read TGCAGTGCTATCTCGGGACAGGGCTACAATGAGCATTTCTTC.

Only a few counts were recorded for this clonotype. The gene calls are TRBV3-1 and TRBJ1-5; unclear D gene. In germline, CDR1 is LGHDT, CDR2 YNNKEL (reference sequence). V lost 1 base to trimming and J lost 7 bases, with 5 bases between them. The CDR3 runs 12 residues. The CDR3 sequence: CASSQGPQPQHF. For the CDR3, the DNA is TGTGCCAGCAGCCAAGGGCCCCAGCCCCAGCATTTT.

A remark on this clonotype: Being one base from a much bigger clone, this may be a read error. This chain connects TRBV29-1 to TRBJ2-1; D is uncertain. Germline CDR1 is SQVTM and CDR2 is ANQGSEA. CDR3 length: 11 amino acids. The DNA for the CDR3 is TGCAGCGTTGAAAAGTACAATGGGCAGTTCTTC. Amino acids: CSVEKYNGQFF.

This clonotype appeared many times. The J gene is TRBJ2-7, the V gene TRBV20-1, with 9 bases matching TRBD2. V gave up 5 bases and J gave up 4 bases; unmatched junction bases: 9. This CDR3 comprises 14 residues. The V gene's germline CDR1 is DFQATT and CDR2 SNEGSKA (reference sequence). DNA for the CDR3: TGCAGTGCTGCCCGACTAGCGGAGCTATACGAGCAGTACTTC. Amino acids: CSAARLAELYEQYF.

This clonotype was observed a handful of times. This chain connects TRBV7-9 to TRBJ2-1; D is ambiguous. V shed 5 bases and J shed 10 bases, with 15 bases lying between them. The CDR3 is 13 residues long. CDR1 SEHNR and CDR2 FQNEAQ come from the germline V gene (reference sequence). The CDR3 DNA follows: TGTGCCAGCAGCGGACGGTACGACGGGGAGCAGTTCTTC. Its protein is CASSGRYDGEQFF.

This clonotype appeared many times. Here the CDR3 reads CASSPRGTSDTDTQYF. Here the CDR3 DNA reads TGTGCCAGCTCACCGAGGGGGACTAGCGACACAGATACGCAGTATTTT. This chain uses TRBV18 with TRBJ2-3, with 10 positions matching TRBD2. CDR3 length: 16 residues. The V and J ends lost 3 bases and 2 bases, in that order; junction bases with no gene match: 5. Germline V gives CDR1 KGHSH, CDR2 LQKENI.

This clonotype was seen ten or more times. This chain joins TRBV5-6 and TRBJ2-1; the D is unclear. Trimming left V 0 bases short and J 0 bases short, with 10 bases between. The CDR3 extends over 16 amino acids. Germline V lookup: CDR1 SGHDT, CDR2 YYEEEE. CDR3 bases: TGTGCCAGCAGCTTGGAGGCAGGAATCTCCTACAATGAGCAGTTCTTC. Protein product: CASSLEAGISYNEQFF.

J is TRBJ2-1 and V is TRBV12-5; tentatively, D is TRBD1 or TRBD2 (5 bases each). CDR1 and CDR2 (germline): LGHNT, FRNRAP. Trimming left V 6 bases short and J 10 bases short, with 13 bases between. This CDR3 is built from 12 residues. The chain's CDR3 is CASGHAGAEQFF. Written as DNA, the CDR3 is TGTGCTAGTGGCCATGCCGGGGCCGAGCAGTTCTTC.

This clonotype was detected many times. The V gene is TRBV4-3, the J gene TRBJ2-5; D is unclear. Germline CDR1 LGHNA, CDR2 YSLEER. The CDR3 has 14 residues. The V and J ends lost 0 bases and 5 bases respectively, with 10 bases between them. The CDR3 DNA follows: TGCGCCAGCAGCCAAGATAGATCCTGGGAGACCCAGTACTTC. It yields the protein CASSQDRSWETQYF.

This clonotype has a count of ten or more. This chain connects TRBV6-5 to TRBJ2-5, with D perhaps TRBD1 (6 bases). Germline V lookup: CDR1 MNHEY, CDR2 SVGAGI. V lost 4 bases and J 4 bases, leaving 10 bases between the germline ends. CDR3 length: 13 residues. CDR3 residues: CASSSARGETQYF. The CDR3 DNA is TGTGCCAGCAGTTCAGCCAGGGGAGAGACCCAGTACTTC.

This clonotype was recorded many times. This chain links TRBV4-3 with TRBJ2-7, with TRBD1 matching 9 bases. Germline lookup yields CDR1 LGHNA and CDR2 YSLEER. The CDR3 length is 15 residues. After removal of 2 bases from V and 6 bases from J, the junction contained 8 bases not matched to a gene. CDR3 sequence (DNA): TGCGCCAGCAGCCAAACCCCGGGACAGGGAGCCGAGCAGTACTTC. Translating it yields CASSQTPGQGAEQYF.

This clonotype showed up many times. The chain combines TRBV20-1 with TRBJ1-5; D ambiguous. V lost 1 base, J lost 4 bases, and 8 bases lay in between. The V gene's germline CDR1 is DFQATT and CDR2 SNEGSKA (reference sequence). The CDR3 contains 13 residues. The CDR3 reads CSARGGGNQPQHF. CDR3 nucleotides: TGCAGTGCTAGAGGGGGAGGGAATCAGCCCCAGCATTTT.

This clonotype was observed many times. This chain connects TRBV10-3 to TRBJ2-5; possible D gene TRBD1, 6 bases. V lost 2 bases and J lost 2, with 12 bases in between. This CDR3 comprises 15 residues. Germline V CDR1 and CDR2: ENHRY, SYGVKD. CDR3 nucleotide sequence: TGTGCCATCAGTGAGGCCGCCCAGGGGCAAGAGACCCAGTACTTC. Protein sequence: CAISEAAQGQETQYF.